The entry below gives a single T cell receptor (beta chain) sequence along with its context. This record comes from a study of beta chain features in type 1 diabetes. Every bit of the isolated RNA underwent reverse transcription, so sequencing read expressed TCRB transcripts. Method: immunoSEQ multiplex PCR; TCRdb's copy keeps in-frame clones and lacks some. The table has roughly 500,000 clones, about an eighth seen once. This clonotype was obtained from a woman in her late teens or twenties in good health. Sequenced sample: naive CD4+ T cells from blood.

The CDR3 region is CASSSESSGTQYF. For the CDR3, the DNA is TGCGCCAGCAGCTCTGAATCGTCCGGGACCCAGTACTTC. The V gene is TRBV5-1, the J gene TRBJ2-5; D call uncertain. The germline V gene has CDR1 SGHRS and CDR2 YFSETQ. The CDR3 extends over 13 amino acids. V was trimmed by 3 bases and J by 7 bases, leaving 13 bases between them.